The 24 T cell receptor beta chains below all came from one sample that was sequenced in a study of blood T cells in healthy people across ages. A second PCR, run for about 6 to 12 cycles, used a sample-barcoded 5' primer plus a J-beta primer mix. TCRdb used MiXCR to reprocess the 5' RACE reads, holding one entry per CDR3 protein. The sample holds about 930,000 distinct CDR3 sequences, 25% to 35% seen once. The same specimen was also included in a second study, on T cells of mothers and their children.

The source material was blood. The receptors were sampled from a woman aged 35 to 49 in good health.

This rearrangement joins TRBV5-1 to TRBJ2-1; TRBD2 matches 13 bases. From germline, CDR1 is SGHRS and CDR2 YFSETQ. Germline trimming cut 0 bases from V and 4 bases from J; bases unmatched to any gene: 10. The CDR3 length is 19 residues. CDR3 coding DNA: TGCGCCAGCAGCTTGGTAGTAACTAGCGGGGGGGCCAGGTACAATGAGCAGTTCTTC. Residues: CASSLVVTSGGARYNEQFF.

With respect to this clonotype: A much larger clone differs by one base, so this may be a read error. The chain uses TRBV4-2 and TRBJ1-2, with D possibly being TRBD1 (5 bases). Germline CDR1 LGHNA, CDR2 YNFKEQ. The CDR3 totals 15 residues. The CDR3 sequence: CAGSQDTGGSYGYTF. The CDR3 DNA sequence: TGTGCCGGCAGCCAAGATACCGGGGGAAGCTATGGCTACACCTTC.

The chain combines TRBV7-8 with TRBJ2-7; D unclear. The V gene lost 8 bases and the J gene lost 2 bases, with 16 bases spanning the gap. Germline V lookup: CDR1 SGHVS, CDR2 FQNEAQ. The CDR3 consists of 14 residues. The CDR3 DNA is TGTGCCAGCGCCCAAGGACGTTCGACCTACGAGCAGTACTTC. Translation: CASAQGRSTYEQYF.

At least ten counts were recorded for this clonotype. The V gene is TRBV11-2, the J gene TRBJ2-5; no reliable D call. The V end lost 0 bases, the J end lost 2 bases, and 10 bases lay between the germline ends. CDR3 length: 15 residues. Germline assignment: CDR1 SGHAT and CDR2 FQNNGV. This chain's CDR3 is CASSLDPGWQETQYF. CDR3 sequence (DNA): TGTGCCAGCAGCTTAGATCCAGGTTGGCAAGAGACCCAGTACTTC.

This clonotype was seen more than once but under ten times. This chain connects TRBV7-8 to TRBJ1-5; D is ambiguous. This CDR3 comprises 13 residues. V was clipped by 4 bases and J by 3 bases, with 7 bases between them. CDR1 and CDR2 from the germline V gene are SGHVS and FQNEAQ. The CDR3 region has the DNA TGTGCCAGCAGCTGGCAAATCAATCAGCCCCAGCATTTT. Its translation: CASSWQINQPQHF.

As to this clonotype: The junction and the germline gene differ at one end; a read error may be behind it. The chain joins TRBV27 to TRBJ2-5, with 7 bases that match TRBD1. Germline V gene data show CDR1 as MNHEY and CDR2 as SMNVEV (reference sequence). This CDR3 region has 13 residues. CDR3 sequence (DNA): TGCGCCAGCAGTTTTCACAGGGGAGAGACCCAGTACTTC. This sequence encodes CASSFHRGETQYF.

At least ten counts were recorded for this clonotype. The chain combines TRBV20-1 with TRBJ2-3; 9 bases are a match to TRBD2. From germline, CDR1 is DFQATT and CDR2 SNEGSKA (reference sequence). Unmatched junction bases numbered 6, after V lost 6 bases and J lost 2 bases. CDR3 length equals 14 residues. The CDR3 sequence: CSAGSGGTTDTQYF. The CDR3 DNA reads TGCAGTGCCGGTAGCGGGGGAACCACAGATACGCAGTATTTT.

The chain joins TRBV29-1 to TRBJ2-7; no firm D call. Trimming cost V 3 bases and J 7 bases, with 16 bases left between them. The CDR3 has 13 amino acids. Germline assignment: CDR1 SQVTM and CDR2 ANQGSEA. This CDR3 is CSVDWAPTNEQYF. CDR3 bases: TGCAGCGTTGACTGGGCCCCCACAAATGAGCAGTACTTC.

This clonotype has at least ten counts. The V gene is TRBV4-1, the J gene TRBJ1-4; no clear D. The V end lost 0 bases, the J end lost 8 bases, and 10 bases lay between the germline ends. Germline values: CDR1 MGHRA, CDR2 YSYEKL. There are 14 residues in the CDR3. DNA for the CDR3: TGCGCCAGCAGCCAAGATTCGGGAAGGGAAAAACTGTTTTTT. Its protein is CASSQDSGREKLFF.

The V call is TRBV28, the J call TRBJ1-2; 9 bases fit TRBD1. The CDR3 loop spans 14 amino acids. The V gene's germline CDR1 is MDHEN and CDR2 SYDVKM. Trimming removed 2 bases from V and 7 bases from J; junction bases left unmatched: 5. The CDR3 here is CASSLAGQGFGYTF. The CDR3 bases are TGTGCCAGCAGTTTAGCGGGACAGGGCTTTGGCTACACCTTC.

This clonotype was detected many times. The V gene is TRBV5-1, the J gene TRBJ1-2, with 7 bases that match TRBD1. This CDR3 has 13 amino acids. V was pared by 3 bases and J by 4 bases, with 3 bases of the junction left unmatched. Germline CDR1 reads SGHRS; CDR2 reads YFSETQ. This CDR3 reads CASSSSGGYGYTF. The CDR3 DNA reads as TGCGCCAGCAGCTCTTCAGGGGGCTATGGCTACACCTTC.

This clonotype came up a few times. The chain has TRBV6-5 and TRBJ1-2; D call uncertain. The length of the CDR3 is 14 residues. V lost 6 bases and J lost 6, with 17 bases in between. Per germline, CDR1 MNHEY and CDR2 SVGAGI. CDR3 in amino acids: CASSPPGWSHGYTF. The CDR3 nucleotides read TGTGCCAGCAGCCCCCCCGGGTGGTCCCATGGCTACACCTTC.

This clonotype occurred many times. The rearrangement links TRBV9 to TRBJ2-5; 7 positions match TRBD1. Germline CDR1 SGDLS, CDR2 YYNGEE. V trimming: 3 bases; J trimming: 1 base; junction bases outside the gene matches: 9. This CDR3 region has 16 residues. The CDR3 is CASSAPRQGLQETQYF. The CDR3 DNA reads TGTGCCAGCAGCGCACCGAGACAGGGCCTCCAAGAGACCCAGTACTTC.

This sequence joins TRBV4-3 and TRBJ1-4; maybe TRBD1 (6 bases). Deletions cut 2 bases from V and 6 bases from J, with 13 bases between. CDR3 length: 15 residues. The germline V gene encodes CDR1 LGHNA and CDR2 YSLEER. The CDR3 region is CASSQFSGVDEKLFF. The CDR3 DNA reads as TGCGCCAGCAGCCAATTTTCAGGGGTGGATGAAAAACTGTTTTTT.

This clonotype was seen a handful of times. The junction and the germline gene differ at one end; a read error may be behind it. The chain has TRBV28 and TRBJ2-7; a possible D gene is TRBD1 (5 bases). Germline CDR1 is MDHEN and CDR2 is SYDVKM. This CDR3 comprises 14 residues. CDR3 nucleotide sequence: TGTACCAGCAGTTTTCAGGGCCCCTCCTACGAGCAGTACTTC. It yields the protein CTSSFQGPSYEQYF.

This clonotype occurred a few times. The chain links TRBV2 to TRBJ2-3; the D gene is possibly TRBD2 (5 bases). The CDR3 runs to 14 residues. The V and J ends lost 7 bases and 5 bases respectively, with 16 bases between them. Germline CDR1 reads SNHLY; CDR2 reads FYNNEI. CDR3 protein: CASISGSPEDTQYF. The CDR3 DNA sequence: TGTGCCAGCATCTCGGGATCACCGGAAGATACGCAGTATTTT. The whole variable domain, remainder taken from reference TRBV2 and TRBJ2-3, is EPEVTQTPSHQVTQMGQEVILRCVPISNHLYFYWYRQILGQKVEFLVSFYNNEISEKSEIFDDQFSVERPDGSNFTLKIRSTKLEDSAMYFCASISGSPEDTQYFGPGTRLTVL.

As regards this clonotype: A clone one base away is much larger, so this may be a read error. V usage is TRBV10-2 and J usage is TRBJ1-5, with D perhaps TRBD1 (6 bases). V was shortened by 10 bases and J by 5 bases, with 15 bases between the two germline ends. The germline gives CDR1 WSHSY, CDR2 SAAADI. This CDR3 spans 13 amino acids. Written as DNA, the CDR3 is TGCGCCAACAGAGACAACAGGGATCAGCCCCAGCATTTT. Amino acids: CANRDNRDQPQHF.

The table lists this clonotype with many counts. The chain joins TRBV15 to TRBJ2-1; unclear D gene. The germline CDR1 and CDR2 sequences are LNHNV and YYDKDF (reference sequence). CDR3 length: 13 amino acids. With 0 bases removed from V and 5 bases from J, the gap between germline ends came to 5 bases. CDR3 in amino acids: CATSRDQNNEQFF. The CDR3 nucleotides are TGTGCCACCAGCAGAGACCAGAACAATGAGCAGTTCTTC.

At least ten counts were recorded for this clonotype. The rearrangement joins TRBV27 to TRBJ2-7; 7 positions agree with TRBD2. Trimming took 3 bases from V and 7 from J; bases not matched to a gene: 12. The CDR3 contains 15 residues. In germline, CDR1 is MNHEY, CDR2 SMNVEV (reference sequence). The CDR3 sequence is CASSFSSAGVVEQYF. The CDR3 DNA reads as TGTGCCAGCAGTTTCTCTAGCGCGGGGGTGGTGGAGCAGTACTTC.

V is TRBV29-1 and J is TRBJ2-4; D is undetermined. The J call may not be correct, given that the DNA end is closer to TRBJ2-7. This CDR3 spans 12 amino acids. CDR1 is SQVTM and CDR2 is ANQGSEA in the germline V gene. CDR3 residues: CSVEKQVNEQYF. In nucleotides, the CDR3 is TGCAGCGTTGAAAAGCAGGTCAACGAGCAGTACTTC.

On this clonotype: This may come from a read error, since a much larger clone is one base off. CDR3 coding DNA: TGCAGTGCTATTCGGGGGAACAATGAGCAGTACTTC. Protein: CSAIRGNNEQYF. The chain has TRBV20-1 and TRBJ2-7; D is possibly TRBD2 (6 bases). Germline assignment: CDR1 DFQATT and CDR2 SNEGSKA (reference sequence). Deletions cut 4 bases from V and 7 bases from J, with 14 bases between. The CDR3 loop spans 12 amino acids.

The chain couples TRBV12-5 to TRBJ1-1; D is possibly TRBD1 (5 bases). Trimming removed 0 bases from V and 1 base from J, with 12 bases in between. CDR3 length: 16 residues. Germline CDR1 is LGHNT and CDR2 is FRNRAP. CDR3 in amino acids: CASGLVLGGGNTEAFF. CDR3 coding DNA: TGTGCTAGTGGTTTGGTACTCGGGGGAGGGAACACTGAAGCTTTCTTT.

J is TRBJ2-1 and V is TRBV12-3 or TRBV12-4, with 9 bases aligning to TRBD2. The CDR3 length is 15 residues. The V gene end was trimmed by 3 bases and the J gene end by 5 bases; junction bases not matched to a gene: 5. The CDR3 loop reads CASSFQAGGNNEQFF. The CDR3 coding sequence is TGTGCCAGCAGTTTCCAAGCGGGGGGAAACAATGAGCAGTTCTTC.

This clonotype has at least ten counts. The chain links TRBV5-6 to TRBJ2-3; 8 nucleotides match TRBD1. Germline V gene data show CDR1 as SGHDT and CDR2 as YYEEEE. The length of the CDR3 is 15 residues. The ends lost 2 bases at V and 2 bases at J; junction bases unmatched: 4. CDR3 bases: TGTGCCAGCAGCTTCCGGACAGGGAACACAGATACGCAGTATTTT. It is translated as CASSFRTGNTDTQYF.